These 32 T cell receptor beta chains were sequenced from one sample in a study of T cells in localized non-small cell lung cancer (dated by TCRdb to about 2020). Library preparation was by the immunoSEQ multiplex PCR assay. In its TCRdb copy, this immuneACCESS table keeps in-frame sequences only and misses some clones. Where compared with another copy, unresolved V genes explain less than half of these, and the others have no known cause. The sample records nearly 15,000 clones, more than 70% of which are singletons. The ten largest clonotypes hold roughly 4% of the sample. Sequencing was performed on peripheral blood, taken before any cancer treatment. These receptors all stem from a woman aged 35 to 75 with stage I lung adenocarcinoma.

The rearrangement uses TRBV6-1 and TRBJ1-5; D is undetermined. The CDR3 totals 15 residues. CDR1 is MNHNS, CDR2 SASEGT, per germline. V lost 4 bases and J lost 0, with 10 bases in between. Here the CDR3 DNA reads TGTGCCAGCAGTGCTGGCCGTTATAGCAATCAGCCCCAGCATTTT. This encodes CASSAGRYSNQPQHF.

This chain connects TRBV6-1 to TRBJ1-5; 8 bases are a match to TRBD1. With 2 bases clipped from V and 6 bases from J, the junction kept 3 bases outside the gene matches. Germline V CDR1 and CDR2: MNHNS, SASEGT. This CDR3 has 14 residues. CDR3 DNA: TGTGCCAGCAGTGAAACAGGGGGAGGTCAGCCCCAGCATTTT. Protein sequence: CASSETGGGQPQHF.

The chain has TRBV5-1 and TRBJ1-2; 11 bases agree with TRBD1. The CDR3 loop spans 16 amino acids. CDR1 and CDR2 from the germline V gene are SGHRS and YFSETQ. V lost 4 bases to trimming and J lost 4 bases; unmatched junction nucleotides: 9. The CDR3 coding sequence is TGCGCCAGCAGCGCGACCGGGACAGGGGGATTCTATGGCTACACCTTC. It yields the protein CASSATGTGGFYGYTF.

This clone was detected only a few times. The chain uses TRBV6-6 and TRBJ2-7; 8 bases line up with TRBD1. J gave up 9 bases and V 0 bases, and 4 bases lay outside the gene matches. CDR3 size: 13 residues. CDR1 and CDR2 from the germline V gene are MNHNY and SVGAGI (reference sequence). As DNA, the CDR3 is TGTGCCAGCAGTTACTCGGACAGGGTTGGGCAGTACTTC. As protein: CASSYSDRVGQYF.

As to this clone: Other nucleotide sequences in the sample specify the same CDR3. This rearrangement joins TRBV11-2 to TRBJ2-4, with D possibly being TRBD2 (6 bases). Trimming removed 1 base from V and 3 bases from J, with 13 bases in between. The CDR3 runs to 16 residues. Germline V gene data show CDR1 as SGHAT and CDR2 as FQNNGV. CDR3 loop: CASSLVGQGGKNIQYF. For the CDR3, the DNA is TGTGCCAGCAGCTTAGTGGGTCAGGGAGGCAAAAACATTCAGTACTTC.

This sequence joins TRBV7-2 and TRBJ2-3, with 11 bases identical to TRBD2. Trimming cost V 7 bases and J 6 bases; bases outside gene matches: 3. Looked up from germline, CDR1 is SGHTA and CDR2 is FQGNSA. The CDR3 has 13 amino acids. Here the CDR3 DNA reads TGTGCCAGCAATAGCGGGGGGGCGGATACGCAGTATTTT. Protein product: CASNSGGADTQYF.

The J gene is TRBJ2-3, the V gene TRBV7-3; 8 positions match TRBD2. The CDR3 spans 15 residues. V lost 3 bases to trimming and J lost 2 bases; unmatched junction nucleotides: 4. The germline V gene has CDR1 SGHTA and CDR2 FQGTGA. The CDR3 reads CASSFSGENTDTQYF. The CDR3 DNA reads TGTGCCAGCAGCTTTAGCGGGGAGAACACAGATACGCAGTATTTT.

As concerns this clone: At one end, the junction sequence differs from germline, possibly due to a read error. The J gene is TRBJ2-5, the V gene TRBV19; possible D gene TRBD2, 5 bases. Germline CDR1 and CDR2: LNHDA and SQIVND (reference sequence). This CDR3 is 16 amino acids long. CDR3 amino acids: CASSALGGLAQGTQYF. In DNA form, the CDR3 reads TGTGCCAGTAGTGCCCTTGGAGGTTTGGCCCAAGGGACCCAGTACTTC.

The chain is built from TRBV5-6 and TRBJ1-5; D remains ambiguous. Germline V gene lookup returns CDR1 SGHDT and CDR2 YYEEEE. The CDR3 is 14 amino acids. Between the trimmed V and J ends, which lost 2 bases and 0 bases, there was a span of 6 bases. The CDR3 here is CASSLGYSNQPQHF. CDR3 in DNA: TGTGCCAGCAGCTTAGGGTATAGCAATCAGCCCCAGCATTTT.

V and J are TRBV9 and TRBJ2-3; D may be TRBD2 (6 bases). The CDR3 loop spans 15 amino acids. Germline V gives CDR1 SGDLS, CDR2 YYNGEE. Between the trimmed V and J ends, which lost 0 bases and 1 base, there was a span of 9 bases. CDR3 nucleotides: TGTGCCAGCAGCGTAGTTTGGGGGGGCACAGATACGCAGTATTTT. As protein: CASSVVWGGTDTQYF.

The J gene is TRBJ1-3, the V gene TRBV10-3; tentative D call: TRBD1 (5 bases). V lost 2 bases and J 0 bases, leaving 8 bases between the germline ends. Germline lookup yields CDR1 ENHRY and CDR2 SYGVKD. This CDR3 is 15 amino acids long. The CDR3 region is CAISELQVSGNTIYF. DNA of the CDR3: TGTGCCATCAGTGAGCTACAGGTCTCTGGAAACACCATATATTTT.

CDR3: CASSSRGSGGANEQFF. The CDR3 region has the DNA TGTGCCAGCAGTTCCCGGGGTAGCGGGGGGGCAAATGAGCAGTTCTTC. The chain joins TRBV6-6 to TRBJ2-1; 11 bases map to TRBD2. With V trimmed by 4 bases and J by 7 bases, 9 bases remained unmatched. This CDR3 comprises 16 residues. Per germline, CDR1 MNHNY and CDR2 SVGAGI (reference sequence).

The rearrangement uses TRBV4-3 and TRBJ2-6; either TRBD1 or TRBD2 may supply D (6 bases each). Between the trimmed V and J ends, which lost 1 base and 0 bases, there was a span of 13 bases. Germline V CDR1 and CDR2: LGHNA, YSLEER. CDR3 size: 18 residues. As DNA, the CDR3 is TGCGCCAGCAGCCAAGTCACGGGGGCGACCTCTGGGGCCAACGTCCTGACTTTC. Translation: CASSQVTGATSGANVLTF.

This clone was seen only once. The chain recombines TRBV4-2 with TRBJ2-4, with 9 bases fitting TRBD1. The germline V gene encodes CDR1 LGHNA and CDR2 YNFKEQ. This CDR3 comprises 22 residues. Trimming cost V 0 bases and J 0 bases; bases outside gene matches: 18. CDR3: CASSQDRNNLGTGYSAKNIQYF. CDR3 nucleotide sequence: TGTGCCAGCAGCCAAGATCGTAATAACTTAGGGACAGGGTACTCAGCCAAAAACATTCAGTACTTC.

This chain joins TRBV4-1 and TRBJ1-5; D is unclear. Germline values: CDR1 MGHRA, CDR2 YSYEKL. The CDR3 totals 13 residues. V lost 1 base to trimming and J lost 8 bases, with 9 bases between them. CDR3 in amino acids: CASSQVGSEPQHF. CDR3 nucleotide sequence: TGCGCCAGCAGCCAAGTGGGTTCCGAGCCCCAGCATTTT.

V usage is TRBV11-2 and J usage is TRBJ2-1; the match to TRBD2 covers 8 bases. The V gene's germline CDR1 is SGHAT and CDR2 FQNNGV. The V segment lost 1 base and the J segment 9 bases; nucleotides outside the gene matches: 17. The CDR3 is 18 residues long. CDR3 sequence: CASSLAQRGFFMFGEQFF. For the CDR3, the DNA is TGTGCCAGCAGCTTAGCCCAGCGGGGGTTTTTTATGTTTGGTGAGCAGTTCTTC. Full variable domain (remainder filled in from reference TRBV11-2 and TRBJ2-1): EAGVAQSPRYKIIEKRQSVAFWCNPISGHATLYWYQQILGQGPKLLIQFQNNGVVDDSQLPKDRFSAERLKGVDSTLKIQPAKLEDSAVYLCASSLAQRGFFMFGEQFFGPGTRLTVL.

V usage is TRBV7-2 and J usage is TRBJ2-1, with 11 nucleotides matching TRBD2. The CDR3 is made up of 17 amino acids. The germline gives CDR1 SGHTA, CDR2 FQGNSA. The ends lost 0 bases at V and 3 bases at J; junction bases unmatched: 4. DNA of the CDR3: TGTGCCAGCAGCTTAGCGCTGCTAGCGGGGGGCTACAATGAGCAGTTCTTC. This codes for CASSLALLAGGYNEQFF.

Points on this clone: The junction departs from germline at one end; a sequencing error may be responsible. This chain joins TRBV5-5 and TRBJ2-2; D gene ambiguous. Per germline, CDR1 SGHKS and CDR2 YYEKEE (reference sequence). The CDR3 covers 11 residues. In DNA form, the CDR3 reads TGTGCCAGCAGCGACTCGGACCAGGCCCTTTTT. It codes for CASSDSDQALF.

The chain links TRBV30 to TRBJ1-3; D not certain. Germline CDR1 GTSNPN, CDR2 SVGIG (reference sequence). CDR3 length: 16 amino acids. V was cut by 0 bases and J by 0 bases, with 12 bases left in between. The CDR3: CAWSVKQADSGNTIYF. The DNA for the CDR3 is TGTGCCTGGAGTGTAAAGCAGGCGGACTCTGGAAACACCATATATTTT.

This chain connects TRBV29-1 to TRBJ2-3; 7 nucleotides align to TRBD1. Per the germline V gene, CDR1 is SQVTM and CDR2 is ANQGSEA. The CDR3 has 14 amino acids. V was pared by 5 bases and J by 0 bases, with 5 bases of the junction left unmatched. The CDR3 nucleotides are TGCAGCGTTAAAGGGGGCGCAAGCACAGATACGCAGTATTTT. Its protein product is CSVKGGASTDTQYF.

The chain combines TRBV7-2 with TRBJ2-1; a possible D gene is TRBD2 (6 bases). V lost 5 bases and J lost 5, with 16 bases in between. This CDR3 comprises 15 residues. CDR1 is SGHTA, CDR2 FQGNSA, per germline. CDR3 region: CASSAYPGTHNEQFF. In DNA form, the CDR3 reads TGTGCCAGCAGCGCTTATCCCGGGACTCACAATGAGCAGTTCTTC.

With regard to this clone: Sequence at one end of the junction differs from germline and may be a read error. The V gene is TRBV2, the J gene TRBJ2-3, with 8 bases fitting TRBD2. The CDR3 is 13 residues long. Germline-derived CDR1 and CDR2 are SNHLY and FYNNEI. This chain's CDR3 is CASSERLAGPFEF. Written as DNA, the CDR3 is TGTGCCAGCAGTGAGCGGTTAGCGGGGCCCTTCGAATTT.

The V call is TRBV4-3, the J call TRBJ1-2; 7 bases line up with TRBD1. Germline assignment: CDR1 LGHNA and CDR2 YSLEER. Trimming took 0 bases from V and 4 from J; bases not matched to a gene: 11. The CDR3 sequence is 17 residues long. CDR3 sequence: CASSQDSQGRLAYGYTF. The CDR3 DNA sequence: TGCGCCAGCAGCCAAGATTCACAGGGGAGGCTAGCCTATGGCTACACCTTC.

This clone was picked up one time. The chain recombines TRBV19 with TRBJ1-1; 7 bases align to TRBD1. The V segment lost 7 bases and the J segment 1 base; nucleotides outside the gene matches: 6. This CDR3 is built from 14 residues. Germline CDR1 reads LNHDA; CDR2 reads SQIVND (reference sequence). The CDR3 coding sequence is TGTGCCAGTAACAACAGGGGACAGAACACTGAAGCTTTCTTT. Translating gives CASNNRGQNTEAFF. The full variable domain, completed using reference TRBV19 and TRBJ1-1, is DGGITQSPKYLFRKEGQNVTLSCEQNLNHDAMYWYRQDPGQGLRLIYYSQIVNDFQKGDIAEGYSVSREKKESFPLTVTSAQKNPTAFYLCASNNRGQNTEAFFGQGTRLTVV.

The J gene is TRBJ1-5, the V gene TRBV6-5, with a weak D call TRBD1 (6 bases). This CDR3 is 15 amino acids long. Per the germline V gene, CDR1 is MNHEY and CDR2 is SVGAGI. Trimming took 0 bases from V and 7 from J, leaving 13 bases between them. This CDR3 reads CASSYSYRVGQPQHF. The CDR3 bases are TGTGCCAGCAGTTACTCATACAGGGTGGGCCAGCCCCAGCATTTT.

As DNA, the CDR3 is TGTGCCAGCAGCTTATTGCAGGGTCGGAGGACTGAAGCTTTCTTT. Translated, it gives CASSLLQGRRTEAFF. The V gene is TRBV7-9, the J gene TRBJ1-1; weak D call: TRBD1 (5 bases). The CDR3 contains 15 residues. Trimming left V 2 bases short and J 5 bases short, with 15 bases between. Germline assignment: CDR1 SEHNR and CDR2 FQNEAQ (reference sequence).

The CDR3 nucleotides are TGTGCCTGGAGTGTACCCGGCACCGGGGAGCTGTTTTTT. It specifies CAWSVPGTGELFF. The V gene is TRBV30, the J gene TRBJ2-2, with D unresolved. V was shortened by 0 bases and J by 4 bases, with 6 bases between the two germline ends. CDR1 and CDR2 (germline): GTSNPN, SVGIG (reference sequence). This CDR3 contains 13 residues.

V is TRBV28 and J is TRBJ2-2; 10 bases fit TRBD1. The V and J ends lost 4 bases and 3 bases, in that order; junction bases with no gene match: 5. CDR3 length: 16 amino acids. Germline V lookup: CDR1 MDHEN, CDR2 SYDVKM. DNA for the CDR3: TGTGCCAGCAGTTCCGACAGGGGGCGGGACACCGGGGAGCTGTTTTTT. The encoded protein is CASSSDRGRDTGELFF.

The CDR3 sequence is CASSSGHSSYEQYF. The DNA of the CDR3 is TGCGCCAGCAGCTCGGGACATTCCTCCTACGAGCAGTACTTC. The chain has TRBV5-1 and TRBJ2-7; tentative D call: TRBD1 (6 bases). The germline V gene encodes CDR1 SGHRS and CDR2 YFSETQ. V gave up 3 bases and J gave up 0 bases, with 10 bases separating them. The CDR3 spans 14 residues.

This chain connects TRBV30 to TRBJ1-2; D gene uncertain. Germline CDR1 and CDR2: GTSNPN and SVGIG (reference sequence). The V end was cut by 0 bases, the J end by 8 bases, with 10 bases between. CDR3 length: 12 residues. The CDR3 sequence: CAWSVHEYGYTF. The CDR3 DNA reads TGTGCCTGGAGTGTACATGAGTACGGCTACACCTTC.

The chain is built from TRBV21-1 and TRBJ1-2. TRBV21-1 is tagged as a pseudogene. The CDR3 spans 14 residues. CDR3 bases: TGTGCCAGCAGCAAACGGACCGAGGCGCGAGGCTACACCTTC. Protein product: CASSKRTEARGYTF.

CDR3 sequence reads: CASSSQGNTIYF. In DNA form, the CDR3 reads TGTGCCAGCAGCTCCCAGGGAAACACCATATATTTT. V gene TRBV7-9 combines with J gene TRBJ1-3, with no clear D. In germline, CDR1 is SEHNR, CDR2 FQNEAQ (reference sequence). Trimming took off 4 bases at V and 4 bases at J, with 5 bases between the two ends. The CDR3 spans 12 residues.